The rows below give T cell receptor beta chains drawn from one sample of a study of blood T cell repertoires in COVID-19. Profiling relied on immunoSEQ multiplex PCR, and the TCRdb table lists in-frame clones only, not all of them. The data show about 370,000 clones, 80% to 90% seen once. The sample comprised PBMCs or T cells enriched from blood (not recorded which). Every receptor here comes from a man younger than 30 who had recovered from COVID-19. Both conserved end residues are part of each CDR3. A D gene is named only where the DNA matches it firmly. Size is omitted from some rows. Given values are once, few, many or a class for expanded clones.

J gene | V gene | clone size | D gene | CDR3 DNA | CDR3 protein
TRBJ2-6 | TRBV5-1 | . | . | TGCGCCAGCAGCTTAAGCATCTCTGGGGCCAACGTCCTGACTTTC | CASSLSISGANVLTF
TRBJ2-1 | TRBV5-5 | . | TRBD2 | TGTGCCAGCAGCAATAAATCCCAAGCGGGAGGCCCCTACAATGAGCAGTTCTTC | CASSNKSQAGGPYNEQFF
TRBJ2-1 | TRBV7-6 | . | TRBD2 | TGTGCCAGCAGCCCGACTAGCGGGGGGGCCTACAATGAGCAGTTCTTC | CASSPTSGGAYNEQFF
TRBJ2-1 | TRBV7-3 | once | . | TGTGCCAGCAGCCGAGGGTCCTACAATGAGCAGTTCTTC | CASSRGSYNEQFF
TRBJ1-1 | TRBV3-1/TRBV3-2 | . | TRBD1 | TGTGCCAGCAGCCTCGACAGGGCGGGCACTGAAGCTTTCTTT | CASSLDRAGTEAFF
TRBJ1-6 | TRBV5-6 | . | . | TGTGCCAGCAGCTTGGGGGCGGAGGTCCAGAGGTCCTATAATTCACCCCTCCACTTT | CASSLGAEVQRSYNSPLHF
TRBJ1-4 | TRBV9 | once | . | TGTGCCAGCAGCGTACAGGGAGCGGGAAAACTGTTTTTT | CASSVQGAGKLFF
TRBJ1-5 | TRBV15 | . | TRBD1 | TGTGCCACCAGCAGAGCAGGGGGCAGGGGGCAGCCCCAGCATTTT | CATSRAGGRGQPQHF
TRBJ1-1 | TRBV7-2 | . | TRBD1 | TGTGCCAGCAGCCCTAACAGGGGGCGAGGGACTGAAGCTTTCTTT | CASSPNRGRGTEAFF
TRBJ2-1 | TRBV13 | . | TRBD2 | TGTGCCAGCACCCCCGGGCTAGCGGAGAACTACAATGAGCAGTTCTTC | CASTPGLAENYNEQFF
TRBJ2-7 | TRBV7-2 | . | TRBD2 | TGTGCCAGCAGCTTAGTTAGCGGGGTTTCCTACGAGCAGTACTTC | CASSLVSGVSYEQYF
TRBJ1-2 | TRBV2 | . | . | TGTGCCAGCACTCTGGAGTATGGCTACACCTTC | CASTLEYGYTF
TRBJ2-3 | TRBV2 | . | . | TGTGCCAGCAGGGTTGGGCTAAACACCAACACAGATACGCAGTATTTT | CASRVGLNTNTDTQYF
TRBJ2-2 | TRBV4-3 | . | . | TGCGCCAGCAGCCAAGAGGTGGGAGTGAACACCGGGGAGCTGTTTTTT | CASSQEVGVNTGELFF
TRBJ1-2 | TRBV15 | . | TRBD1 | TGTGCCACCAGCACCGGGATATTACAGGGGGGAGGCTACACCTTC | CATSTGILQGGGYTF
TRBJ2-3 | TRBV28 | once | TRBD2 | TGTGCCAGCAGTCCCCTCGGGAGGACGGAACGCGCGCAGTATTTT | CASSPLGRTERAQYF
TRBJ2-4 | TRBV5-1 | . | . | TGCGCCAGCAGCTTGGCCTCAGTGTTTACCCCAGGGTCGTCCAAAAACATTCAGTACTTC | CASSLASVFTPGSSKNIQYF
TRBJ1-5 | TRBV10-3 | . | TRBD1 | TGTGCCATCAGCGGACAGGGGCCGTATAGCAATCAGCCCCAGCATTTT | CAISGQGPYSNQPQHF
TRBJ1-2 | TRBV18 | . | TRBD1 | TGTGCCAGCTCACTCTCCGGGACAGGGGGTTCAGGCTACACCTTC | CASSLSGTGGSGYTF
TRBJ1-1 | TRBV6-5 | . | . | TGTGCCAGCAGACCCCAGGGGTTGAACACTGAAGCTTTCTTT | CASRPQGLNTEAFF
TRBJ2-7 | TRBV9 | . | TRBD2 | TGTGCCAGCAGCCAGGGACTAGCGGGAGCCTCCTACGAGCAGTACTTC | CASSQGLAGASYEQYF
TRBJ2-1 | TRBV7-2 | . | TRBD2 | TGTGCCAGCAGCCCTCTAGCGGGGGGGTCGAATGAGCAGTTCTTC | CASSPLAGGSNEQFF
TRBJ1-5 | TRBV19 | . | TRBD1 | TGTGCCAGTAGTACACAGGGGGCAGGTCAGCCCCAGCATTTT | CASSTQGAGQPQHF